The present TCR beta chain was sequenced within a study of radiation and T cells in renal cell carcinoma. Study results and limitations: No pretreatment tumor biopsies were available for baseline clonotypes.

Time point described: baseline pretreatment blood. The sample's treatment: 15 Gy SBRT to primary tumor, nephrectomy 4 weeks later. Germline CDR1 reads SGDLS; CDR2 reads YYNGEE. CDR3 length: 13 residues. Trimming took 0 bases from V and 9 from J, leaving 10 bases between them. The assay was immunoSEQ multiplex PCR, and TCRdb's table has in-frame clones only and misses some. The profile shows some 140,000 clones, more than 70% of them singletons. Of note for this clone: Its antigen is not identified.

The chain combines TRBV9 with TRBJ2-1; possibly TRBD1 for D (6 bases). The starting material was blood, obtained from a patient whose treatment included radiotherapy and nephrectomy. This TCR was sampled from a woman aged 45-59 years with renal cell carcinoma. Here the CDR3 DNA reads TGTGCCAGCAGCGTAGAACTAGGGGGTGAGCAGTTCTTC. It specifies CASSVELGGEQFF.